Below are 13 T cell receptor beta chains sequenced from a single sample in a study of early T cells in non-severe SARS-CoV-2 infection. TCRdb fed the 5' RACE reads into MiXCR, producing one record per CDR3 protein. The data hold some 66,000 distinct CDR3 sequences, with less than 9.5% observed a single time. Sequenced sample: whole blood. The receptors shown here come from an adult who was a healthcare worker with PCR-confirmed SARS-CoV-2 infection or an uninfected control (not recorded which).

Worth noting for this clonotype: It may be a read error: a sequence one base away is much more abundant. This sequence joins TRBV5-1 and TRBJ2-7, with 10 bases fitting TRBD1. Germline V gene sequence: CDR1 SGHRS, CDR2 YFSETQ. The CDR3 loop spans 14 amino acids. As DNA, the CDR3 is TGCGTCAGCAGCTCCGGGACAGGGGATTACGAGCAGTACTTC. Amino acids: CVSSSGTGDYEQYF.

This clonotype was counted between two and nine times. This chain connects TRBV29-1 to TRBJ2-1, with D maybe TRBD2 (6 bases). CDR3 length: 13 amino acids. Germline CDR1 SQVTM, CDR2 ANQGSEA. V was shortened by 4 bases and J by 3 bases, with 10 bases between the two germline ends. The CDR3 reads CSVGRDHYNEQFF. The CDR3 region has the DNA TGCAGCGTTGGGCGGGATCACTACAATGAGCAGTTCTTC.

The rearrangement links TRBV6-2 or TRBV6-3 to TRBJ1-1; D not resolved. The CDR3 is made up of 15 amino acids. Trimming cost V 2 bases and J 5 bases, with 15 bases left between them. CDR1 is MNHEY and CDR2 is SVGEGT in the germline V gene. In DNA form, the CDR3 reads TGTGCCAGCAGTTACGCGGCGGGAGTTGGGACTGAAGCTTTCTTT. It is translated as CASSYAAGVGTEAFF.

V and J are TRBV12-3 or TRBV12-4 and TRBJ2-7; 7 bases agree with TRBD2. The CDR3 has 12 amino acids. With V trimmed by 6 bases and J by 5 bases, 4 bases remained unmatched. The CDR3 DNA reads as TGTGCCAGCAGCCCCGGGAGGAACGAGCAGTACTTC. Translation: CASSPGRNEQYF.

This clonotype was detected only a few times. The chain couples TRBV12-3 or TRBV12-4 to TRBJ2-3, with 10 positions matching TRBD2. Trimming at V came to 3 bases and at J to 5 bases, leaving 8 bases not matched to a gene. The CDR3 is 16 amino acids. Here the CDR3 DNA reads TGTGCCAGCAGTTTCGAGCGGGAGGGATTTGTAGATACGCAGTATTTT. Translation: CASSFEREGFVDTQYF.

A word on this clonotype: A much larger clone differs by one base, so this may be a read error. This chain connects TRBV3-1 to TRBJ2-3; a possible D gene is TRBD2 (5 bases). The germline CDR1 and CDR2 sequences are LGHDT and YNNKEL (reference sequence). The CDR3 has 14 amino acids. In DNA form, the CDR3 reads TGTGCCAGCAGCCGCCTTCCTAGCACAGATACGCGGTATTTT. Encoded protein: CASSRLPSTDTRYF.

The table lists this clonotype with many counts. Here the CDR3 DNA reads TGTGCCAGCAGTTTATCCCCTAGCGGGCAAGAGACCCAGTACTTC. Protein product: CASSLSPSGQETQYF. The gene calls are TRBV28 and TRBJ2-5, with 8 bases matching TRBD2. Germline V gene lookup returns CDR1 MDHEN and CDR2 SYDVKM. CDR3 size: 15 residues. Germline trimming cut 1 base from V and 2 bases from J; bases unmatched to any gene: 3. The complete variable domain, with remaining parts taken from reference TRBV28 and TRBJ2-5, reads DVKVTQSSRYLVKRTGEKVFLECVQDMDHENMFWYRQDPGLGLRLIYFSYDVKMKEKGDIPEGYSVSREKKERFSLILESASTNQTSMYLCASSLSPSGQETQYFGPGTRLLVL.

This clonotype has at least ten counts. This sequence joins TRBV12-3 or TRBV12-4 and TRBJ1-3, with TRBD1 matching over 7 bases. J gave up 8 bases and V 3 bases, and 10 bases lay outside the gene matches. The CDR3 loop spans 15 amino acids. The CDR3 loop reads CASSLTPGGTDTIYF. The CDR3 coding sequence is TGTGCCAGCAGTTTGACTCCAGGGGGAACGGACACCATATATTTT.

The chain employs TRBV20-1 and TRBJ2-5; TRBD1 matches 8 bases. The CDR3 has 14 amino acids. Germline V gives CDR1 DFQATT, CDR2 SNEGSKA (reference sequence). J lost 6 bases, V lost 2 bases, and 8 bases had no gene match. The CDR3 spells CSARQGQAHQTQYF. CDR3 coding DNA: TGCAGTGCTAGACAGGGACAGGCCCACCAGACCCAGTACTTC.

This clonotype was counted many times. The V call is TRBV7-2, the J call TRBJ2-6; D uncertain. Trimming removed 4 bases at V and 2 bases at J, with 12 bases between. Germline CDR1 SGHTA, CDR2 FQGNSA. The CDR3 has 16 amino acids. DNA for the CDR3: TGTGCCAGCAGCTCCCCCCAGGCCCCTGGGGCCAACGTCCTGACTTTC. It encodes CASSSPQAPGANVLTF.

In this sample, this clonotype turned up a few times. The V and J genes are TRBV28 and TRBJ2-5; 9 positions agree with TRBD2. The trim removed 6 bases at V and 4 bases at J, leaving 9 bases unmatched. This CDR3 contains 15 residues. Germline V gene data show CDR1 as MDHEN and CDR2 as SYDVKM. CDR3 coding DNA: TGTGCCAGCAGACAAGTAGCGGGAGCCCGAGAGACCCAGTACTTC. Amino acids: CASRQVAGARETQYF. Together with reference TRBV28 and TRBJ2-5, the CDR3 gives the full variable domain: DVKVTQSSRYLVKRTGEKVFLECVQDMDHENMFWYRQDPGLGLRLIYFSYDVKMKEKGDIPEGYSVSREKKERFSLILESASTNQTSMYLCASRQVAGARETQYFGPGTRLLVL.

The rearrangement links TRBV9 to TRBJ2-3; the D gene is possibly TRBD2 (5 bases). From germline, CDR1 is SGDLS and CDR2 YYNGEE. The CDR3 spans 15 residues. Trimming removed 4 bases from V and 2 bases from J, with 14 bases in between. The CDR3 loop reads CASSLTTTHTDTQYF. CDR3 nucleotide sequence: TGTGCCAGCAGCCTCACGACTACCCACACAGATACGCAGTATTTT.

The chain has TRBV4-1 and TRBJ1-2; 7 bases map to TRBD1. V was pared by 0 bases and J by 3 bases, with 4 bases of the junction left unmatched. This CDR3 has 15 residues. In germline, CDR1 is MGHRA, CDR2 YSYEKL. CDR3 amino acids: CASSQDRDRYYGYTF. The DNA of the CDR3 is TGCGCCAGCAGCCAAGATCGGGACAGATACTATGGCTACACCTTC.